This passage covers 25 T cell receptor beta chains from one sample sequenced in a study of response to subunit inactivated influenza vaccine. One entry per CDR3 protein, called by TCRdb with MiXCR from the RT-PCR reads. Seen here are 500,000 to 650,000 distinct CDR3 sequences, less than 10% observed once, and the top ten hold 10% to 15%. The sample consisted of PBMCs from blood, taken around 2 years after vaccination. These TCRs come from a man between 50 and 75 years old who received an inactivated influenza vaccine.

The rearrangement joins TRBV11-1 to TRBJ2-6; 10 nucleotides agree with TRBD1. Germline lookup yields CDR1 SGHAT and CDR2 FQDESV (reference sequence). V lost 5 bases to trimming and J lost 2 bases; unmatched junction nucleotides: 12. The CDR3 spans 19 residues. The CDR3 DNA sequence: TGTGCCAGCAGCCTCCGGGACAGGGGTTTAGGAGCTGGGGCCAACGTCCTGACTTTC. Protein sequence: CASSLRDRGLGAGANVLTF.

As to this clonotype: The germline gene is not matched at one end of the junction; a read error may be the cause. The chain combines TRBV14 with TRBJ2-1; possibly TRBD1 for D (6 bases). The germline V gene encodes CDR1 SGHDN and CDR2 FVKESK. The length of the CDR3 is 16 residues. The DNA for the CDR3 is TGTGCCAGCAGTCAAGTTGGCGCCAGGGGTCACGATGAGCAGTTCTTC. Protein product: CASSQVGARGHDEQFF. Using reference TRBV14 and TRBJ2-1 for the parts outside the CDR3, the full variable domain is EAGVTQFPSHSVIEKGQTVTLRCDPISGHDNLYWYRRVMGKEIKFLLHFVKESKQDESGMPNNRFLAERTGGTYSTLKVQPAELEDSGVYFCASSQVGARGHDEQFFGPGTRLTVL.

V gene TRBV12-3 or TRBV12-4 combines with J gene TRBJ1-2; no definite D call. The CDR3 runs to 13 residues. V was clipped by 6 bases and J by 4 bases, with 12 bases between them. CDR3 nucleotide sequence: TGTGCCAGCAGCCCTACCCGATCCTATGGCTACACCTTC. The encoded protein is CASSPTRSYGYTF.

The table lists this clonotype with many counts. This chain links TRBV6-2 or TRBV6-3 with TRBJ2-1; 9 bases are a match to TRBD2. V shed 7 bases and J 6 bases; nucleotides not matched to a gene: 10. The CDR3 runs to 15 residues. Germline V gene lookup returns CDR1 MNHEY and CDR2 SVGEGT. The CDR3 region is CASKAAGGPGNEQFF. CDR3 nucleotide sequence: TGTGCCAGCAAGGCGGCGGGGGGGCCTGGCAATGAGCAGTTCTTC.

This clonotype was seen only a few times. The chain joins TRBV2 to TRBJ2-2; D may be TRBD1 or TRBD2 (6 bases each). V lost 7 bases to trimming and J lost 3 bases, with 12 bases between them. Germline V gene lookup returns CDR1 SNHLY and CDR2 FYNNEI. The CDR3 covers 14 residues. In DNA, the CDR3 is TGTGCCAGCACGGGGGACACTGACACCGGGGAGCTGTTTTTT. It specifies CASTGDTDTGELFF.

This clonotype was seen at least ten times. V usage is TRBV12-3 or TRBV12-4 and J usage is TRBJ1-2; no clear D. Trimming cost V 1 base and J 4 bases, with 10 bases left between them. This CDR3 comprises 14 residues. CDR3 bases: TGTGCCAGCAGTTTAGAAGCTGGGCGCTATGGCTACACCTTC. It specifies CASSLEAGRYGYTF.

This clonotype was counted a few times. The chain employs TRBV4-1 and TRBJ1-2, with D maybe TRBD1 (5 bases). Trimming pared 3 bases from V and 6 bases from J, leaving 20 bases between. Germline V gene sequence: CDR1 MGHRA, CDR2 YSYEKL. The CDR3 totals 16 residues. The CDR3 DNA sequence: TGCGCCAGCAGCCACCCCAAAACGAGGGGATCACATGGCTACACCTTC. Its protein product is CASSHPKTRGSHGYTF.

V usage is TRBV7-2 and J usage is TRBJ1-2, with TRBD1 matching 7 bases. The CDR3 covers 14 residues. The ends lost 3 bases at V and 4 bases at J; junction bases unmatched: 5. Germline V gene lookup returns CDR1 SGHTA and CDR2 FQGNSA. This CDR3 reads CASSFAQGIYGYTF. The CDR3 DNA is TGTGCCAGCAGCTTCGCACAGGGGATCTATGGCTACACCTTC.

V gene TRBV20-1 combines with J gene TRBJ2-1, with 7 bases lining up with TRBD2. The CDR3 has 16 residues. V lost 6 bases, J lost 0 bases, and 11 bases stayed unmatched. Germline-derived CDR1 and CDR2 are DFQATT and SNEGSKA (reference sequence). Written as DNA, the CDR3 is TGCAGTGCGACGGGTCGAGGCGGGGGCTCCTACAATGAGCAGTTCTTC. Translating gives CSATGRGGGSYNEQFF.

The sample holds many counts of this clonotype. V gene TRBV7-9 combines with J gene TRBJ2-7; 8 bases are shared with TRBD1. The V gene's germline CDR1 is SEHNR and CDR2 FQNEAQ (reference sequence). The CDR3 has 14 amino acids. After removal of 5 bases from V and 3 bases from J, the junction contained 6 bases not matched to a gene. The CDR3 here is CASSPTGGNYEQYF. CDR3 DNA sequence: TGTGCCAGCAGCCCAACAGGGGGGAACTACGAGCAGTACTTC.

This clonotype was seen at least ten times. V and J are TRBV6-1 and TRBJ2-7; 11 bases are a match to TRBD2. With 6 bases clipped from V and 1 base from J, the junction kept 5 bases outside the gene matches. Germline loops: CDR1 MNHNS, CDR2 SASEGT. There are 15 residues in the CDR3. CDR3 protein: CASSRTSGGSYEQYF. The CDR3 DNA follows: TGTGCCAGCAGCCGTACTAGCGGGGGATCCTACGAGCAGTACTTC.

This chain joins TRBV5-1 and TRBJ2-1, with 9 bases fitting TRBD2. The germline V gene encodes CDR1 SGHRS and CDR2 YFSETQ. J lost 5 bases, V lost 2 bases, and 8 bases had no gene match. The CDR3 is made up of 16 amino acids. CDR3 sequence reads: CASSFFGGGENNEQFF. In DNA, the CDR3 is TGCGCCAGCAGCTTTTTTGGCGGGGGGGAAAACAATGAGCAGTTCTTC.

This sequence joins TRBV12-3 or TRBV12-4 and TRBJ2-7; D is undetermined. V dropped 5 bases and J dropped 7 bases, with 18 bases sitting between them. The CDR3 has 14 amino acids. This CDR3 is CASSETGPNSEQYF. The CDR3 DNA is TGTGCCAGCAGTGAGACCGGGCCTAACTCTGAGCAGTACTTC.

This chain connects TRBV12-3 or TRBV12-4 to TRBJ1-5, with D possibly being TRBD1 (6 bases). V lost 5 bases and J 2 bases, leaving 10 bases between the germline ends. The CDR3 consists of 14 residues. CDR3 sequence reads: CASSAGAGNQPQHF. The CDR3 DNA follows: TGTGCCAGCAGTGCGGGGGCGGGCAATCAGCCCCAGCATTTT.

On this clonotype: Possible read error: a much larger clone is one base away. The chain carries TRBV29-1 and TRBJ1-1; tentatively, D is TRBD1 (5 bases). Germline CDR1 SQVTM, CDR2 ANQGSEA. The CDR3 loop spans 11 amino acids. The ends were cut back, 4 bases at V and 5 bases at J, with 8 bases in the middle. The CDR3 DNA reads TGCAGCGTTGGAAAGGGGACTGAAGCTTTCTTT. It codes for CSVGKGTEAFF.

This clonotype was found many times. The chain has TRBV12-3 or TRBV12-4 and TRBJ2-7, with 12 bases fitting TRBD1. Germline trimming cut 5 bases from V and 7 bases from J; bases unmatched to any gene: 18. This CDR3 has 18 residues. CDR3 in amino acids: CASSLSVVWDRGQGEQYF. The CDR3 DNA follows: TGTGCCAGCAGTCTCTCGGTTGTATGGGACAGGGGGCAGGGAGAGCAGTACTTC.

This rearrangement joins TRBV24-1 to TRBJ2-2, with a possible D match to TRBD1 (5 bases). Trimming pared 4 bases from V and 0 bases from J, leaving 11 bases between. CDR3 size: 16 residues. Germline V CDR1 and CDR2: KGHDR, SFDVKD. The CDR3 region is CATSERDRPNTGELFF. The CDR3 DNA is TGTGCCACCAGTGAACGAGACAGACCGAACACCGGGGAGCTGTTTTTT.

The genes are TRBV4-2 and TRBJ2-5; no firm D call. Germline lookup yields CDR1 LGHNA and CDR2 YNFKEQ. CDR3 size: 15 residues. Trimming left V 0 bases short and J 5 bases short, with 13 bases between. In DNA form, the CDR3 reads TGTGCCAGCAGCCAAGATAAAGACTCGAGGGAGACCCAGTACTTC. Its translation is CASSQDKDSRETQYF.

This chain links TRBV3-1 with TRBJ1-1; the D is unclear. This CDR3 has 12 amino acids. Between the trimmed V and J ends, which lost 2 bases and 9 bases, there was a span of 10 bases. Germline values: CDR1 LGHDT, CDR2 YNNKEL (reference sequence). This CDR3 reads CASSQTEGKAFF. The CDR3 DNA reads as TGTGCCAGCAGCCAAACGGAGGGTAAAGCTTTCTTT. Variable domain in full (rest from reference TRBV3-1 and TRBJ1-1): DTAVSQTPKYLVTQMGNDKSIKCEQNLGHDTMYWYKQDSKKFLKIMFSYNNKELIINETVPNRFSPKSPDKAHLNLHINSLELGDSAVYFCASSQTEGKAFFGQGTRLTVV.

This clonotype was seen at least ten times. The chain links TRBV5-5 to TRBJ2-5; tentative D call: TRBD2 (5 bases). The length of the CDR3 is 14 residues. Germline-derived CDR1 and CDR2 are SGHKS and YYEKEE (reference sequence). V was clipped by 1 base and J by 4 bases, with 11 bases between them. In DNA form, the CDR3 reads TGTGCCAGCAGCTTGATCGGGGTGCCAGAGACCCAGTACTTC. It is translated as CASSLIGVPETQYF.

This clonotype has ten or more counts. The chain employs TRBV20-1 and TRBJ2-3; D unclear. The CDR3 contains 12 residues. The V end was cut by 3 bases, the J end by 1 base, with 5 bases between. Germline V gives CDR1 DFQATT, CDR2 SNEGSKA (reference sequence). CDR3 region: CSASGGTDTQYF. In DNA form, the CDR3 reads TGCAGTGCTAGCGGAGGCACAGATACGCAGTATTTT.

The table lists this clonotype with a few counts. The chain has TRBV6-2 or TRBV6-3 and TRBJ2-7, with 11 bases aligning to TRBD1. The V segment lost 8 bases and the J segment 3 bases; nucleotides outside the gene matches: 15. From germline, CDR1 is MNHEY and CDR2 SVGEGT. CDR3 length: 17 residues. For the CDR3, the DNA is TGTGCCAGCGGCCGGGACAGGGGGAAATTAGCAGTCTACGAGCAGTACTTC. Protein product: CASGRDRGKLAVYEQYF.

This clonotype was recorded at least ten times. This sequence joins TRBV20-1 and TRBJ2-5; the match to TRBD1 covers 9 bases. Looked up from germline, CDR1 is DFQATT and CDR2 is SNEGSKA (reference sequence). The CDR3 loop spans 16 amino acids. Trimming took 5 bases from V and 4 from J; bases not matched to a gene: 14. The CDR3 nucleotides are TGCAGTGCTGGGACCTCCGGGACAGGGACATCAGAGACCCAGTACTTC. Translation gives CSAGTSGTGTSETQYF.

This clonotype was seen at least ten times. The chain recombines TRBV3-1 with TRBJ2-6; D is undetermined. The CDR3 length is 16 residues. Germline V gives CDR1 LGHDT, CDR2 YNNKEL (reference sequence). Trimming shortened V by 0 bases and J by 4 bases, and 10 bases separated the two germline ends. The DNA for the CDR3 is TGTGCCAGCAGCCAAGACTGGGTTATGGGGGCCAACGTCCTGACTTTC. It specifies CASSQDWVMGANVLTF.

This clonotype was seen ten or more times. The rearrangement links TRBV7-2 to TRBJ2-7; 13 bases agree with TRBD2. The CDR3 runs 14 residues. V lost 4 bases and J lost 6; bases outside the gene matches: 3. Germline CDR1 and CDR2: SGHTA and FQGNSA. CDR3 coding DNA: TGTGCCAGCAGCTCGACTAGCGGGGGGTTCGAGCAGTACTTC. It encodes CASSSTSGGFEQYF.